This T cell receptor (beta chain) comes out of a study of cytomegalovirus exposure and HLA in healthy donors. Study observations and caveats: The study flagged roughly 150 TCR beta chains as cytomegalovirus-associated. According to a subsequent analysis, TCR clusters identified in the first cohort showed a tendency to co-occur across the 110 or so validation repertoires. A classifier reportedly called cytomegalovirus status with high sensitivity and specificity. Rarity characterized most TCR sequences, yet some public TCRs appeared in many donors.

Data came from immunoSEQ multiplex PCR; TCRdb stores just in-frame clones and leaves some out. The repertoire consists of over 120,000 clones, with about nine tenths occurring once and the leading ten covering around 5.9%. Per the germline V gene, CDR1 is MNHEY and CDR2 is SVGAGI. With 4 bases removed from V and 2 bases from J, the gap between germline ends came to 11 bases. This CDR3 is 15 amino acids long. Worth noting for this clone: Antigen unknown.

Sequenced input: PBMCs. The clonotype was recovered from a woman aged 25 to 39 in good health and CMV-seropositive. The chain has TRBV6-5 and TRBJ2-2; D perhaps matches TRBD1 (6 bases). The CDR3 sequence: CASSSSTGNTGELFF. DNA for the CDR3: TGTGCCAGCAGTTCATCGACAGGAAACACCGGGGAGCTGTTTTTT.